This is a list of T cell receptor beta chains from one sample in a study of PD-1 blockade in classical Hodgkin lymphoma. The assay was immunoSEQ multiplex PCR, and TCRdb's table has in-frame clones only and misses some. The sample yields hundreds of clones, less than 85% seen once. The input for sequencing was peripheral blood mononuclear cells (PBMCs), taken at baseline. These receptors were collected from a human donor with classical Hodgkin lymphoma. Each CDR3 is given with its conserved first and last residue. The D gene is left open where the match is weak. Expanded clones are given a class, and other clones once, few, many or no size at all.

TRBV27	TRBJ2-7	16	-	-	TGTGCCAGCAGTTTTGGCGCTTCCCTGAACTCCTACGAGCAGTACTTC	CASSFGASLNSYEQYF
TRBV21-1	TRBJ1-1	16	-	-	TGTGCCAGCAGATCTGTACTAGCTACAATTCGCACTGAAGCTTTCTTT	CASRSVLATIRTEAFF
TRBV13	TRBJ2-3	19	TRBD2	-	TGTGCCAGCAGCTCACGACTAGAGCGGGAGGGCTATCGCACAGATACGCAGTATTTT	CASSSRLEREGYRTDTQYF
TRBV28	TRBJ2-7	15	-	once	TGTGCCAGCAGTTTTGGCGCGTCTAAACACTACGAGCAGTACTTC	CASSFGASKHYEQYF
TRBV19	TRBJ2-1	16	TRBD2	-	TGTGCCAGTACCAAGGGGGCGGCTAGCGGGAGGGATGAGCAGTTCTTC	CASTKGAASGRDEQFF
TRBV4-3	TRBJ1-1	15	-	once	TGCGCCAGCAGCCAGAGGGTCACTAAGAACACTGAAGCTTTCTTT	CASSQRVTKNTEAFF
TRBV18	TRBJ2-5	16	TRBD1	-	TGTGCCAGCTCACCACCCGGGACAGGGGTAGGAGAGACCCAGTACTTC	CASSPPGTGVGETQYF
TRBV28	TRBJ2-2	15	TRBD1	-	TGTGCCAGCAGGGGGGACAGGGGGCGGGGCGGGGAGCTGTTTTTT	CASRGDRGRGGELFF
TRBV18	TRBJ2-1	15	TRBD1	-	TGTGCCAGCTCAGAAGGACAGGGGGCCCACAATGAGCAGTTCTTC	CASSEGQGAHNEQFF
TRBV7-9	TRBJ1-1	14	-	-	TGTGCCAGCAGCCCTCTCCGCGAGAACACTGAAGCTTTCTTT	CASSPLRENTEAFF
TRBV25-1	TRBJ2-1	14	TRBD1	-	TGTGCCAGCAGTGATCCCGGGACAGTCAATGAGCAGTTCTTC	CASSDPGTVNEQFF
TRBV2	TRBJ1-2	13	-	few	TGTGCCAGCAGTGAACAGGGAACCTATGGCTACACCTTC	CASSEQGTYGYTF
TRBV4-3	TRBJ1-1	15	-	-	TGCGCCAGCAGCCAGAGGGTCACTAAGAACACTGAGGCTTTCTTT	CASSQRVTKNTEAFF
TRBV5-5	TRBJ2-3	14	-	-	TGTGCCAGCAGCTTGGCTAGCGCCACAGATACGCAGTATTTT	CASSLASATDTQYF
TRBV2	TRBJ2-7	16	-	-	TGTGCCAGCAGTGAAGGGGGTCTAGGGACCTTCTACGAGCAGTACTTC	CASSEGGLGTFYEQYF
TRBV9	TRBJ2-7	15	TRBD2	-	TGTGCCAGCAGCGCAGGGACTAGCGGGATTTACGAGCAGTACTTC	CASSAGTSGIYEQYF
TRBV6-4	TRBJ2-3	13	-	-	TGTGCCAGTGTTATTGATCCCACAGATACGCAGTATTTT	CASVIDPTDTQYF
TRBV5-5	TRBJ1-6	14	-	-	TGTGCCAGCAGTCGGACTGCCCTAATATCACCCCTCCACTTT	CASSRTALISPLHF
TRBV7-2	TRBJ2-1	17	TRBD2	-	TGTGCCAGCAGCTTAAGCCGCAGCGGGAGGGCCGACAATGAGCAGTTCTTC	CASSLSRSGRADNEQFF
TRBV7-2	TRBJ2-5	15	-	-	TGTGCCAGCAGCTTAGCAGGGTGGGGGACGGAGACCCAGTACTTC	CASSLAGWGTETQYF
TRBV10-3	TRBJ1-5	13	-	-	TGTGCCAGCTCTATGCGACCGGATCAGCCCCAGCATTTT	CASSMRPDQPQHF
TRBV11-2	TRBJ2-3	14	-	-	TGTGCCAGCAGCTCCCCAAAGCCCGTAGATACGCAGTATTTT	CASSSPKPVDTQYF
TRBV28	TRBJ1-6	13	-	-	TGTGCCAGCAGTTTAAGGGGTAATTCACCCCTCCACTTT	CASSLRGNSPLHF
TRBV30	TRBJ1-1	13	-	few	TGTGCCTGGAGTTTTCAGGAGAACACTGAAGCTTTCTTT	CAWSFQENTEAFF
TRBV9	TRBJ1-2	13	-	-	TGTGCCAGCAGCGTAGGCGGGGACTATGGCTACACCTTC	CASSVGGDYGYTF
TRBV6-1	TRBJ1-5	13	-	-	TGTGCCAGCGCGGGGCGCCCAAATCAGCCCCAGCATTTT	CASAGRPNQPQHF
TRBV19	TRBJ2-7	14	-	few	TGTGCCAGTAGTACCCGGACAGTTTCCTACGAGCAGTACTTC	CASSTRTVSYEQYF